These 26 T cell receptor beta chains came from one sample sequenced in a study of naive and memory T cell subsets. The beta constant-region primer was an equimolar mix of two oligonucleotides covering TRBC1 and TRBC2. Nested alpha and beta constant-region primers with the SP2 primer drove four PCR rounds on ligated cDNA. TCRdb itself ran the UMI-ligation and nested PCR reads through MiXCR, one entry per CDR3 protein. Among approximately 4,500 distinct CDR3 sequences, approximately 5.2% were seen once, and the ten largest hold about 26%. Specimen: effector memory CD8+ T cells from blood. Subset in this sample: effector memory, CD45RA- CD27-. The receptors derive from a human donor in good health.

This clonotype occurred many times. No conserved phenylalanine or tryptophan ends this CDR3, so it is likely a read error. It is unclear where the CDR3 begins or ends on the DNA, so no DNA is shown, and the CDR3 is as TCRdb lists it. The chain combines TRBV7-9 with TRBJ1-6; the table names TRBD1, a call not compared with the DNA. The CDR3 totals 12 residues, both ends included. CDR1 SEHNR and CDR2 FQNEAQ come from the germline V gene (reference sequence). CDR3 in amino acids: CASSTGTGEVSV.

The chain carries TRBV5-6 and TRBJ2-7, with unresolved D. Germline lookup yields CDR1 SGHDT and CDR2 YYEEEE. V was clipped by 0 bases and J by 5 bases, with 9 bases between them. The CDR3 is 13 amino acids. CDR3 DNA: TGTGCCAGCAGCTTGGTAGCAGGCGACGAGCAGTACTTC. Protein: CASSLVAGDEQYF.

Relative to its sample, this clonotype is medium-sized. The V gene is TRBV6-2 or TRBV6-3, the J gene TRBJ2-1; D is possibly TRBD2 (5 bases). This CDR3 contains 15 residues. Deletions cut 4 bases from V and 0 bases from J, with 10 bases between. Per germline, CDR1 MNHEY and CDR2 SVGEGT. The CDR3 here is CASSSGESSYNEQFF. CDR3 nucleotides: TGTGCCAGCAGTTCCGGGGAGAGCTCCTACAATGAGCAGTTCTTC.

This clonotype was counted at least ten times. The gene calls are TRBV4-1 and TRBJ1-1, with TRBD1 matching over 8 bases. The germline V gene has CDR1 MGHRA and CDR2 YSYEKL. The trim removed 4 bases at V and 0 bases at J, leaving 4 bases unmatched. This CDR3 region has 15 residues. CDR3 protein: CASSLRTGLNTEAFF. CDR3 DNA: TGCGCCAGCAGCCTCCGGACAGGGCTGAACACTGAAGCTTTCTTT.

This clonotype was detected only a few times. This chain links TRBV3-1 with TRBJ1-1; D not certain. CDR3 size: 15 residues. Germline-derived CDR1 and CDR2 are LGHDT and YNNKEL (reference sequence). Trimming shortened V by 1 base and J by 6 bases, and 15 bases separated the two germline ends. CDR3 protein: CASSQGRARVPEAFF. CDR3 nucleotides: TGTGCCAGCAGCCAAGGCCGCGCCCGGGTCCCTGAAGCTTTCTTT.

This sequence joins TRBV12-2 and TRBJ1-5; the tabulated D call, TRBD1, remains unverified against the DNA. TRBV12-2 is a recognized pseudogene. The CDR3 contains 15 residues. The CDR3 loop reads CASRRRSGYGQPQHF. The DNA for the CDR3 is TGTGCAAGTCGCCGAAGGTCAGGGTATGGCCAGCCCCAGCATTTT.

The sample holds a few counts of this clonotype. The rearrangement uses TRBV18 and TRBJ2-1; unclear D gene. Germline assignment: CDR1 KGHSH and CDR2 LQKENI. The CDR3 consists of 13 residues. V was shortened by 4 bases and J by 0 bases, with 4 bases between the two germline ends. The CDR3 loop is CASSLSSYNEQFF. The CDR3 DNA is TGTGCCAGCTCACTGAGCTCCTACAATGAGCAGTTCTTC.

The CDR3 is CASSESGQARELFF. DNA of the CDR3: TGTGCCAGCAGTGAATCCGGACAGGCGCGGGAGCTGTTTTTT. The chain links TRBV6-1 to TRBJ2-2, with TRBD1 matching over 7 bases. Germline CDR1 and CDR2: MNHNS and SASEGT. The CDR3 loop spans 14 amino acids. Unmatched junction bases numbered 6, after V lost 2 bases and J lost 9 bases.

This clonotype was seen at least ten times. CDR3 residues: CASSGVGPGELFF. Here the CDR3 DNA reads TGCGCCAGCAGTGGGGTTGGCCCCGGGGAGCTGTTTTTT. This rearrangement joins TRBV5-1 to TRBJ2-2; D gene ambiguous. The CDR3 runs to 13 residues. V was shortened by 5 bases and J by 6 bases, with 11 bases between the two germline ends. The germline V gene has CDR1 SGHRS and CDR2 YFSETQ.

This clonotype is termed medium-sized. CDR3 sequence (DNA): TGCAGCGTTGTGGATGAAGGCGCTGAAGCTTTCTTT. This encodes CSVVDEGAEAFF. The chain combines TRBV29-1 with TRBJ1-1; no reliable D call. The CDR3 length is 12 residues. Germline V gene data show CDR1 as SQVTM and CDR2 as ANQGSEA. V was trimmed by 4 bases and J by 6 bases, leaving 12 bases between them. The whole variable domain, remainder taken from reference TRBV29-1 and TRBJ1-1, is SAVISQKPSRDICQRGTSLTIQCQVDSQVTMMFWYRQQPGQSLTLIATANQGSEATYESGFVIDKFPISRPNLTFSTLTVSNMSPEDSSIYLCSVVDEGAEAFFGQGTRLTVV.

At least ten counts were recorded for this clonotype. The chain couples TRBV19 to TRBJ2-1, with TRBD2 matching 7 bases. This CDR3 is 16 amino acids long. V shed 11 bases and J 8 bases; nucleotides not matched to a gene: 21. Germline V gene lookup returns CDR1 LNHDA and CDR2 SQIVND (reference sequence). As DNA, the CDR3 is TGTGCCTCAAGAGAATTAGCGGGCTTCCCCGCGGATGAGCAGTTCTTC. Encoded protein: CASRELAGFPADEQFF.

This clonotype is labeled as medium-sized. Here the CDR3 DNA reads TGTGCCAGCAGCTCGACTATCTGGAACACTGAAGCTTTCTTT. Translating gives CASSSTIWNTEAFF. J is TRBJ1-1 and V is TRBV7-8; D is ambiguous. The ends were cut back, 4 bases at V and 1 base at J, with 10 bases in the middle. Germline V lookup: CDR1 SGHVS, CDR2 FQNEAQ. CDR3 size: 14 residues.

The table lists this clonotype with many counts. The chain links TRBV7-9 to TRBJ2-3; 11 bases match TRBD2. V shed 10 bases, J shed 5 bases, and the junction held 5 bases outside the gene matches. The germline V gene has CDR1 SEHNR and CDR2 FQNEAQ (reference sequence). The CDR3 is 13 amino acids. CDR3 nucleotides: TGTGCCATACTAGCGGGAGTTGTAGATACGCAGTATTTT. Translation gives CAILAGVVDTQYF. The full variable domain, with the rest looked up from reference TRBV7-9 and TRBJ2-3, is DTGVSQNPRHKITKRGQNVTFRCDPISEHNRLYWYRQTLGQGPEFLTYFQNEAQLEKSRLLSDRFSAERPKGSFSTLEIQRTEQGDSAMYLCAILAGVVDTQYFGPGTRLTVL.

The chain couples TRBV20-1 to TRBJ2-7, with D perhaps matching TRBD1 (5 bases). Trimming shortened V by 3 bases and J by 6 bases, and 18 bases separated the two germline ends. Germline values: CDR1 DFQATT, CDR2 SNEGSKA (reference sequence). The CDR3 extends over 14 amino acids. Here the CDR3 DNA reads TGCAGTGCTAGTTCGGCAGGGCAGCGACTCGAGCAGTACTTC. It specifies CSASSAGQRLEQYF.

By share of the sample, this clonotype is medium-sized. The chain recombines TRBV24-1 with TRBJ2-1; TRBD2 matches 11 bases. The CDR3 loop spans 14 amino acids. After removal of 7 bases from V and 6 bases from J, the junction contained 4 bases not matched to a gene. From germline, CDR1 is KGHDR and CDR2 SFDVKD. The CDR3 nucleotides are TGTGCCACCAGCACTAGCGGGAGTGGCAATGAGCAGTTCTTC. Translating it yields CATSTSGSGNEQFF.

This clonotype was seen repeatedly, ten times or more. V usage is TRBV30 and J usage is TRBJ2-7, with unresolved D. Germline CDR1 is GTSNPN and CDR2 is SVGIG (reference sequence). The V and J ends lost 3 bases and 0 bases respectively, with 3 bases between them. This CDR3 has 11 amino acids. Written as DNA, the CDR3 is TGTGCCTGGAGCGTCTCCTACGAGCAGTACTTC. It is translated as CAWSVSYEQYF.

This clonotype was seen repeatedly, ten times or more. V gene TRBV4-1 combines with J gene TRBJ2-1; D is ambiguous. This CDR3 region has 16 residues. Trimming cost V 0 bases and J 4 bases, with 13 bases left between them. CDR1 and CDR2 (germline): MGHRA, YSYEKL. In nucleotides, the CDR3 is TGCGCCAGCAGCCAAGATCTCGGAAATCAGTACAATGAGCAGTTCTTC. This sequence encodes CASSQDLGNQYNEQFF.

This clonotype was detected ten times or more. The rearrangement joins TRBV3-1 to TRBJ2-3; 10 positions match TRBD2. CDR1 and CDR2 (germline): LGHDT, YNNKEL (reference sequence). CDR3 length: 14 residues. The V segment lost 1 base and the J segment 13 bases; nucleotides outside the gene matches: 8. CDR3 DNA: TGTGCCAGCAGCCAAGGGACTAGCGGATTCGAGGAGTATTTT. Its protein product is CASSQGTSGFEEYF.

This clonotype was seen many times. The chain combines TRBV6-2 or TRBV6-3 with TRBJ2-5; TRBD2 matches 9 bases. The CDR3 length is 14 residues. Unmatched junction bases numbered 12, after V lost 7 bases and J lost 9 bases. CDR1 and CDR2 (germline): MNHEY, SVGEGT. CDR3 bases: TGTGCCAGCACCTTGACGGCGGGCGGGGGGGCCCAGTACTTC. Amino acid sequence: CASTLTAGGGAQYF.

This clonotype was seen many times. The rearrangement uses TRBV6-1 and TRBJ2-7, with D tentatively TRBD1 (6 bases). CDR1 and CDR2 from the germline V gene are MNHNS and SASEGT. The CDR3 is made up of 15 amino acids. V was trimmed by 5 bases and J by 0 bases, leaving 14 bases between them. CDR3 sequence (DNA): TGTGCCAGCAGTTATCGGACAGAGAGCTCCTACGAGCAGTACTTC. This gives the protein CASSYRTESSYEQYF.

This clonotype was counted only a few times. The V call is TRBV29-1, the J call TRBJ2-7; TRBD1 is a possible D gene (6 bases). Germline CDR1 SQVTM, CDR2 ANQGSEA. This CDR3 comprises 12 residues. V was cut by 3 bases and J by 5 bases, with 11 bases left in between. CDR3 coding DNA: TGCAGCGTTGACACAGGGTTCCACGAGCAGTACTTC. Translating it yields CSVDTGFHEQYF.

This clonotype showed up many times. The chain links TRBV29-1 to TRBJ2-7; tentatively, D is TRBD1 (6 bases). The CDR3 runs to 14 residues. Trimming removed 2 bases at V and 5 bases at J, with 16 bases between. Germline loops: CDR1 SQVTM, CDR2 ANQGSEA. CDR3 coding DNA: TGCAGCGTTGAAAACCGGGACATCCGCCACGAGCAGTACTTC. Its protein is CSVENRDIRHEQYF.

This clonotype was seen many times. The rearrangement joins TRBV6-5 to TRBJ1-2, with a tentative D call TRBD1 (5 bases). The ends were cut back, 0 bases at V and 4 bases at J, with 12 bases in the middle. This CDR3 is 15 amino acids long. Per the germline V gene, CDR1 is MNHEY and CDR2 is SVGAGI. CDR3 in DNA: TGTGCCAGCAGTTACTCGACGGCAGGGCCCTATGGCTACACCTTC. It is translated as CASSYSTAGPYGYTF.

CDR3 residues: CASSSTGGLDTQYF. The CDR3 DNA sequence: TGTGCCAGCAGCTCGACAGGGGGATTAGATACGCAGTATTTT. The chain recombines TRBV9 with TRBJ2-3; 9 nucleotides agree with TRBD1. The CDR3 contains 14 residues. V lost 4 bases to trimming and J lost 5 bases; unmatched junction nucleotides: 5. The V gene's germline CDR1 is SGDLS and CDR2 YYNGEE.

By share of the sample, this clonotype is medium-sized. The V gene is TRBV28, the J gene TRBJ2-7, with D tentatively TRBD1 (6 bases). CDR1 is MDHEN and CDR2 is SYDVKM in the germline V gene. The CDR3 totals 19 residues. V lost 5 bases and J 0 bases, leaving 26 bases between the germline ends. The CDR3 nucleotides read TGTGCCAGCAGTACCTCCGTCGGTGAGTACGGACAGAGCTCCTACGAGCAGTACTTC. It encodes CASSTSVGEYGQSSYEQYF.

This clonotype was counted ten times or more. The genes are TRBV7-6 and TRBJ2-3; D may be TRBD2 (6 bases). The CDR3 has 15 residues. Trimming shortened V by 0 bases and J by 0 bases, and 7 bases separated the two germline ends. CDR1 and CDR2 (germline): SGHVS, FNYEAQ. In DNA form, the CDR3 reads TGTGCCAGCAGCTTAGCGGGGGGAAGCACAGATACGCAGTATTTT. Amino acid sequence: CASSLAGGSTDTQYF.